This paragraph covers one TCR beta chain sequence. The antigen is unknown. This entry is derived from a study of T cells in localized non-small cell lung cancer. Libraries were prepared by immunoSEQ multiplex PCR; TCRdb keeps only in-frame clonotypes and omits some of them. The table has approximately 89,000 clones, about 78% seen once. From germline, CDR1 is MGHRA and CDR2 YSYEKL. V shed 1 base and J shed 1 base, with 8 bases lying between them. This CDR3 region has 14 residues. General study points: A median of approximately 50 clones ranked among the top 100 in tumor appeared in adjacent lung. The greatest T cell clonality was found in uninvolved adjacent lung (higher than in tumor).

V gene TRBV4-1 combines with J gene TRBJ2-7, with D uncertain. This receptor was obtained from a man aged 40 to 75 with stage II squamous cell lung carcinoma. The sequenced sample was PBMCs, obtained before any cancer treatment. CDR3 residues: CASSQVQSSYEQYF. The CDR3 DNA is TGCGCCAGCAGCCAAGTCCAGTCTTCCTACGAGCAGTACTTC.